These 2 T cell receptor beta chains were sequenced from one sample in a study of identifying expanded T cells in peripheral blood. Data came from immunoSEQ multiplex PCR; TCRdb stores just in-frame clones and leaves some out. The sample carries 70,000 to 95,000 clones, roughly 90% recorded once. Sample: blood. Every receptor here comes from a person aged 18-69 years in good health.

In its sample, this clone was seen a few times. The genes are TRBV28 and TRBJ2-6, with 7 bases lining up with TRBD1. The germline V gene has CDR1 MDHEN and CDR2 SYDVKM. V lost 11 bases, J lost 1 base, and 8 bases stayed unmatched. This CDR3 comprises 15 residues. CDR3 DNA: TGTGCCTTAGGGACAGTCGCTTCTGGGGCCAACGTCCTGACTTTC. It yields the protein CALGTVASGANVLTF.

The count of this clone is one. The rearrangement uses TRBV10-3 and TRBJ2-3, with 10 bases lining up with TRBD2. The CDR3 is made up of 14 amino acids. The ends lost 7 bases at V and 2 bases at J; junction bases unmatched: 3. Germline values: CDR1 ENHRY, CDR2 SYGVKD. In nucleotides, the CDR3 is TGTGCCATCACTAGCGGGGGAATCACAGATACGCAGTATTTT. This translates into CAITSGGITDTQYF.